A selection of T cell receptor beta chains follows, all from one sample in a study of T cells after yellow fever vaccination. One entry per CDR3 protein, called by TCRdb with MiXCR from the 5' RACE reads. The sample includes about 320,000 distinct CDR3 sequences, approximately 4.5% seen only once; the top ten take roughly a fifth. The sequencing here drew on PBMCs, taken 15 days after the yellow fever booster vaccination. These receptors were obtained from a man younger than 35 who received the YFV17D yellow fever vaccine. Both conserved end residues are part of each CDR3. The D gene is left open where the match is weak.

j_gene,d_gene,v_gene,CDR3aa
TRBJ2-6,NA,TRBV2,CASQVLGFSGANVLTF
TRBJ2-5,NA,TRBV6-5,CASSRPAQETQYF
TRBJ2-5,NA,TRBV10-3,CAMIIFLETQYF
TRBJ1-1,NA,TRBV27,CAKTQRYTEAFF
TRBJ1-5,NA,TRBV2,CASSGGRAWQPQHF
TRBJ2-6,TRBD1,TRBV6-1,CASSFLQGNSGANVLTF
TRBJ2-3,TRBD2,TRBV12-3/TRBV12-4,CASSFVRSSGGTSTDTQYF
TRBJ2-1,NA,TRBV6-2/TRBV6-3,CASSSQLNEQFF
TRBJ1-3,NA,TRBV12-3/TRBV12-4,CASSAWGGSHIYF
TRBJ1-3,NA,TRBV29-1,CSVGAQSGNTIYF
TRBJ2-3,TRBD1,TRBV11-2,CASSNRDRGNTQYF
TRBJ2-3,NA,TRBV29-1,CSVVGGRGTDTQYF
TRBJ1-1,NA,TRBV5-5,CASSFSLWLNTEAFF
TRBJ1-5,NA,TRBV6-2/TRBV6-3,CASSYGGASNQPQHF
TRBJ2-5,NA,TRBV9,CASSVEGSYQETQYF
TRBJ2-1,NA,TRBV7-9,CASSLEGGNEQFF
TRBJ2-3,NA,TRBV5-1,CASSSPTLTHTDTQYF
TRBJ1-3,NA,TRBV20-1,CSARGPLSGNTIYF
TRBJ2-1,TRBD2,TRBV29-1,CSVEDPGLAGGPTAQQFF
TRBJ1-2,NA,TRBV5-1,CASSLEVGSEDYGYTF
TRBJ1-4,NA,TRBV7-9,CASSWQGNLNEKLFF
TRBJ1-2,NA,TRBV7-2,CASSLVLGRNYGYTF
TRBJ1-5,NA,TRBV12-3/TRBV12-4,CASSLRWESQPQHF
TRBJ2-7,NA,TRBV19,CASRAAASGVGEQYF
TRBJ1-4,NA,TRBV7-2,CASSRAPEKLFF
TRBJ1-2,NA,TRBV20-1,CSGVAGQYGYTF
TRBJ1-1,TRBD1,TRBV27,CASFTAGGFGGATEAFF
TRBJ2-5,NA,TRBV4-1,CASSQGPLRETQYF
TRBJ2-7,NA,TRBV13,CASSSRDRTYEQYF
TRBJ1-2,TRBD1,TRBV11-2,CASSLTGQGFYGYTF
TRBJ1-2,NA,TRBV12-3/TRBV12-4,CASSSRPHYGYTF
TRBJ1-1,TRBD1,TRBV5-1,CASSLSGGGNTEAFF
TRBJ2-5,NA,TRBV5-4,CASSLDSWETQYF
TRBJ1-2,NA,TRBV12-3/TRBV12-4,CASSWGDGYGYTF
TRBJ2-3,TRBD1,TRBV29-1,CSVRTGPGTDTQYF
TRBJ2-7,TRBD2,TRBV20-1,CSARGGSGGVEQYF
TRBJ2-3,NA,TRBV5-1,CASSFRRALGDTQYF
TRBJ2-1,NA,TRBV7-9,CASSLTRTAYNEQFF
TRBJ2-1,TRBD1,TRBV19,CASTPGGLSYNEQFF
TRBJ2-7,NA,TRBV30,CAWSLMGYEQYF
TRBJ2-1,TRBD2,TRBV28,CASSLGLGLAVKNEQFF
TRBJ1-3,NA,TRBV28,CASKGGWSGNTIYF
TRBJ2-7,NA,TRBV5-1,CASSSGGTYEQYF
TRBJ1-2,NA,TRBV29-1,CSVVKGNYGYTF
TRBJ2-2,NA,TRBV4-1,CASSQDRWSLSNTGELFF
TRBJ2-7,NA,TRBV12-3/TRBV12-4,CASSPPAGFYEQYF